What follows are 16 T cell receptor beta chains derived from one specimen sequenced in a study of blood T cell repertoires in COVID-19. Using immunoSEQ multiplex PCR, the repertoire was profiled, and TCRdb retains in-frame clones only, with some absent. Seen here are roughly 180,000 clones, approximately 83% observed once, and the top ten hold about 7%. Specimen: peripheral blood. Source of these receptors: a middle-aged woman with COVID-19, enrolled during active disease.

V is TRBV20-1 and J is TRBJ1-1, with D unclear. Germline lookup yields CDR1 DFQATT and CDR2 SNEGSKA (reference sequence). This CDR3 is 13 amino acids long. Deletions cut 3 bases from V and 0 bases from J, with 8 bases between. CDR3 amino acids: CSASRSMNTEAFF. The CDR3 bases are TGCAGTGCTAGTCGGTCGATGAACACTGAAGCTTTCTTT.

V and J are TRBV12-3 or TRBV12-4 and TRBJ2-1; a possible D gene is TRBD2 (5 bases). This CDR3 has 13 residues. With 1 base removed from V and 15 bases from J, the gap between germline ends came to 16 bases. The DNA of the CDR3 is TGTGCCAGCAGTTTAGGATTAGCGCCCCGGGGGTTCTTC. Translation gives CASSLGLAPRGFF.

V is TRBV12-5 and J is TRBJ1-2; D unclear. The germline V and J ends were trimmed by 0 bases and 5 bases, with 4 bases remaining between them. CDR3 length: 12 residues. Germline V gene sequence: CDR1 LGHNT, CDR2 FRNRAP. The CDR3 nucleotides are TGTGCTAGTGGTTTGGTCCGTTATGGCTACACCTTC. It encodes CASGLVRYGYTF.

The chain has TRBV19 and TRBJ2-3; the match to TRBD2 covers 7 bases. This CDR3 comprises 15 residues. V lost 4 bases, J lost 0 bases, and 4 bases stayed unmatched. CDR1 is LNHDA, CDR2 SQIVND, per germline (reference sequence). In nucleotides, the CDR3 is TGTGCCAGTAGTAAGGGTAGCGGGAGCACAGATACGCAGTATTTT. Translating it yields CASSKGSGSTDTQYF.

The chain uses TRBV25-1 and TRBJ1-4; D remains unclear. Per the germline V gene, CDR1 is MGHDK and CDR2 is SYGVNS. This CDR3 is 11 amino acids long. V was clipped by 4 bases and J by 7 bases, with 4 bases between them. The CDR3 protein is CASSAPEKLFF. The DNA of the CDR3 is TGTGCCAGCAGTGCTCCTGAAAAACTGTTTTTT.

J is TRBJ1-1 and V is TRBV5-1, with a tentative D call TRBD1 (6 bases). CDR1 is SGHRS and CDR2 is YFSETQ in the germline V gene. V shed 6 bases and J shed 6 bases, with 18 bases lying between them. This CDR3 is 14 amino acids long. CDR3 residues: CASTLIDRFAEAFF. The CDR3 DNA sequence: TGCGCCAGCACCTTAATCGACAGGTTTGCTGAAGCTTTCTTT.

The rearrangement links TRBV6-1 to TRBJ1-6; D is ambiguous. Germline V gives CDR1 MNHNS, CDR2 SASEGT. The CDR3 is 14 amino acids. Trimming took off 0 bases at V and 10 bases at J, with 10 bases between the two ends. The CDR3 bases are TGTGCCAGCAGTGAAGCGCGGTTAAAGTCACCCCTCCACTTT. Protein product: CASSEARLKSPLHF.

The chain recombines TRBV5-1 with TRBJ1-4; 8 nucleotides line up with TRBD1. Germline CDR1 SGHRS, CDR2 YFSETQ. The CDR3 extends over 17 amino acids. The V segment lost 0 bases and the J segment 5 bases; nucleotides outside the gene matches: 9. The CDR3 DNA follows: TGCGCCAGCAGCTTGGCCTCGACAGGGGCCGGGAATGAAAAACTGTTTTTT. Translated: CASSLASTGAGNEKLFF.

CDR3 in amino acids: CASSPGRDRSYGYTF. CDR3 coding DNA: TGCGCCAGCAGCCCTGGCAGGGACAGGTCCTATGGCTACACCTTC. The rearrangement uses TRBV5-1 and TRBJ1-2; TRBD1 matches 8 bases. The length of the CDR3 is 15 residues. V shed 4 bases, J shed 4 bases, and the junction held 9 bases outside the gene matches. From germline, CDR1 is SGHRS and CDR2 YFSETQ.

This clone was observed many times. The rearrangement links TRBV7-3 to TRBJ2-3, with 14 bases matching TRBD2. Germline V gene sequence: CDR1 SGHTA, CDR2 FQGTGA. Trimming cost V 0 bases and J 7 bases; bases outside gene matches: 3. The CDR3 has 16 amino acids. The CDR3 loop is CASSLTGTSGSNTQYF. DNA of the CDR3: TGTGCCAGCAGCTTAACCGGGACTAGCGGGAGTAATACGCAGTATTTT.

V usage is TRBV19 and J usage is TRBJ2-5, with TRBD1 identical over 9 bases. Germline trimming cut 10 bases from V and 4 bases from J; bases unmatched to any gene: 13. The CDR3 is made up of 15 amino acids. The germline CDR1 and CDR2 sequences are LNHDA and SQIVND (reference sequence). Here the CDR3 reads CATNRDRESRETQYF. For the CDR3, the DNA is TGTGCCACCAATAGGGACAGGGAGAGTCGAGAGACCCAGTACTTC.

V and J are TRBV28 and TRBJ1-1; D gene unclear. Trimming left V 3 bases short and J 5 bases short, with 10 bases between. Germline lookup yields CDR1 MDHEN and CDR2 SYDVKM. CDR3 length equals 13 residues. The CDR3 protein is CASSFSGRTEAFF. The CDR3 nucleotides are TGTGCCAGCAGTTTTTCGGGGAGGACTGAAGCTTTCTTT.

The gene calls are TRBV10-1 and TRBJ1-2; maybe TRBD1 (6 bases). Germline V gene data show CDR1 as WNHNN and CDR2 as SYGVQD (reference sequence). V was shortened by 0 bases and J by 4 bases, with 15 bases between the two germline ends. This CDR3 comprises 16 residues. Here the CDR3 DNA reads TGCGCCAGCAGTGAGTCGGCTGACAGGACGGTCTATGGCTACACCTTC. Protein product: CASSESADRTVYGYTF.

V usage is TRBV29-1 and J usage is TRBJ1-1; 7 bases agree with TRBD1. This CDR3 contains 12 residues. Germline CDR1 is SQVTM and CDR2 is ANQGSEA. The V gene end was trimmed by 3 bases and the J gene end by 5 bases; junction bases not matched to a gene: 3. CDR3 DNA: TGCAGCGTTGAGACAGGGTATACTGAAGCTTTCTTT. Protein: CSVETGYTEAFF.

The rearrangement joins TRBV2 to TRBJ2-7; 8 bases line up with TRBD1. The germline V gene has CDR1 SNHLY and CDR2 FYNNEI. The CDR3 has 13 amino acids. Germline trimming cut 4 bases from V and 10 bases from J; bases unmatched to any gene: 9. CDR3 sequence (DNA): TGTGCCAGCAGTGGCGCAGGGGGCTGGGATCAGTACTTC. Encoded protein: CASSGAGGWDQYF.

The chain has TRBV10-3 and TRBJ1-2, with D perhaps matching TRBD1 (5 bases). Trimming took 0 bases from V and 0 from J, leaving 8 bases between them. The CDR3 is made up of 15 amino acids. Germline CDR1 reads ENHRY; CDR2 reads SYGVKD. CDR3 DNA: TGTGCCATCAGTGAGTCTGGACACTCTAACTATGGCTACACCTTC. Its protein product is CAISESGHSNYGYTF.